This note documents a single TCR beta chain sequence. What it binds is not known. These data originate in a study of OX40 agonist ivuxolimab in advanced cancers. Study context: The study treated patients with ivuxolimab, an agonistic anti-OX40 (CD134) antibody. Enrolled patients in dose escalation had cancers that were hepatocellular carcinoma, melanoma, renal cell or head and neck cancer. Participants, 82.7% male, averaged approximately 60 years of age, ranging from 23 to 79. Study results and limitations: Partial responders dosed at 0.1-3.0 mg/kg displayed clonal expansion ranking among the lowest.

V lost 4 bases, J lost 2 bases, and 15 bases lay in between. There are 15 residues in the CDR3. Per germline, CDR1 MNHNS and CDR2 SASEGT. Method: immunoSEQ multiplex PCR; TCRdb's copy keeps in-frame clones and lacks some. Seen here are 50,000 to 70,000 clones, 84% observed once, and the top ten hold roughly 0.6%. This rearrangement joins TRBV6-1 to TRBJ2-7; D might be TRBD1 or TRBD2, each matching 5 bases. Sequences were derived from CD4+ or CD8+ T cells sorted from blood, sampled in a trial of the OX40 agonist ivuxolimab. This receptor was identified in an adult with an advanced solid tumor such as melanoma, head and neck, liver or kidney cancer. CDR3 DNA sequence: TGTGCCAGCAGTGCCGCCCGGGACGGAGCCTACGAGCAGTACTTC. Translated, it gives CASSAARDGAYEQYF.